The clone carrying this T cell receptor (beta chain) was seen more than once but under ten times. Other DNA sequences from this sample encode an identical CDR3 as well. Assay: immunoSEQ multiplex PCR; the TCRdb copy retains only in-frame clones and omits some. The sample holds some 97,000 clones; almost 95% are singletons and the top ten take over 0.8%. This sample is part of a study of T cell changes during pregnancy in multiple sclerosis. The CDR3 is 13 residues long. Germline V gene data show CDR1 as SGHRS and CDR2 as YFSETQ. Trimming took off 2 bases at V and 4 bases at J, with 9 bases between the two ends.

The specimen was peripheral blood, collected before pregnancy. This receptor was taken from a female donor with multiple sclerosis, enrolled in a pregnancy study. The rearrangement joins TRBV5-1 to TRBJ2-5, with D possibly TRBD1 on 7 matching bases. The CDR3 nucleotides read TGCGCCAGCAGCTTTCAGGGGGGAGAGACCCAGTACTTC. This codes for CASSFQGGETQYF.